The clone carrying this T cell receptor beta chain was observed at least ten times. As yet, its antigen is unknown. TCRdb re-called the 5' RACE reads with MiXCR, one entry per CDR3 protein. The data contain some 340,000 distinct CDR3 sequences, approximately 14% of them singletons. The V end lost 4 bases, the J end lost 3 bases, and 7 bases lay between the germline ends. Germline CDR1 SEHNR, CDR2 FQNEAQ (reference sequence). The CDR3 covers 12 residues. This entry comes from a study of CD8 T cells in ankylosing spondylitis. The study, taken as a whole, reports: In reactive arthritis synovial fluid and blood, some motif variants had been reported before.

The chain couples TRBV7-9 to TRBJ2-7, with D unresolved. The source material was blood, either unsorted or a sorted T cell fraction (not recorded which). The receptor's source is a male donor with ankylosing spondylitis or in good health (not recorded which). The CDR3 spells CASSSGLYEQYF. The CDR3 nucleotides read TGTGCCAGCAGCTCCGGTCTCTACGAGCAGTACTTC.